This record covers a single TCR beta chain. This sample was included in a study of blood T cell repertoires in COVID-19. Study background: T cells, B-cell-depleted T cells, or PBMCs provided the cDNA or gDNA that served as material.

Germline CDR1 reads MNHEY; CDR2 reads SVGAGI. V was clipped by 6 bases and J by 1 base; unmatched bases: 4. This CDR3 is built from 14 residues. The data were produced by immunoSEQ multiplex PCR, yet TCRdb's version contains in-frame clones alone and is incomplete. The sample has about 68,000 clones, approximately 90% seen once; the top ten hold about 8.1%. Sequences were obtained from peripheral blood. The receptor comes from a man aged 25-45 years with acute or convalescent COVID-19. The chain carries TRBV6-5 and TRBJ2-7; 9 positions match TRBD2. As DNA, the CDR3 is TGTGCCAGCAGGAGGACTAGCGCTTCCTACGAGCAGTACTTC. Its translation: CASRRTSASYEQYF.